The subject of this entry is one T cell receptor (beta chain). This specimen belongs to a study of shared clonotypes between healthy human individuals. TCRdb's copy holds only in-frame clones and misses some; the assay was immunoSEQ multiplex PCR. Of about 960,000 clones listed, over 60% are singletons. The CDR3 sequence is 16 residues long. The J segment lost 0 bases and the V segment lost 6 bases, leaving 10 bases of the junction unmatched. The germline gives CDR1 MNHNY, CDR2 SVGAGI (reference sequence). This TCR derives from a young man in good health. This chain uses TRBV6-6 with TRBJ2-7, with 8 bases lining up with TRBD2. Sequencing was performed on memory CD4+ T cells sorted from blood. The subset was: CD45RA-negative fraction. CDR3 in amino acids: CASRKGVTSGSYEQYF. The CDR3 bases are TGTGCCAGCAGAAAAGGAGTAACTAGCGGCTCCTACGAGCAGTACTTC.